The T cell receptor beta chain under discussion was sequenced for a study of low-dose radiotherapy and immunotherapy resistance in tumors. At the level of the study: The regimen for patients comprised intravenous nivolumab 240 mg every two weeks plus intravenous ipilimumab 1 mg/kg every six weeks.

Specified time point: after trial treatment. The treatment was: LDRT plus nivolumab, ipilimumab, low-dose cyclophosphamide and aspirin (RACIN trial). The donors' regimen was nivolumab, ipilimumab, aspirin, low-dose cyclophosphamide and low-dose radiotherapy. Tumors of eligible patients were advanced, solid and lacking tumor-infiltrating lymphocytes. The V gene's germline CDR1 is SNHLY and CDR2 FYNNEI. The CDR3 runs to 13 residues. Trimming took off 1 base at V and 2 bases at J, with 4 bases between the two ends. With TRAV- and TRBV-specific primers, first-strand cDNA was made, covering the alpha and beta chains. Amplification, which lasted around 22 PCR cycles, used a constant-region primer and V-primer adapter to amplify TCRs. Each CDR3 protein is one row after TCRdb ran MiXCR on the reads. The sample includes roughly 90,000 distinct CDR3 sequences, 20% to 25% of them seen just once.

This chain uses TRBV2 with TRBJ2-3; D gene ambiguous. This specimen was PBMCs, taken after low-dose radiotherapy plus immunotherapy. The TCR was taken from a female donor with ovarian cancer. The CDR3: CASSEGITDTQYF. In DNA form, the CDR3 reads TGTGCCAGCAGTGAAGGGATCACAGATACGCAGTATTTT.